The sequence of this T cell receptor (beta chain) was determined in a study of blood T cell repertoires in COVID-19. Background on the study: Acute and convalescent COVID-19 specimens originated in the United States, Italy and Spain.

In the original processing: Nucleated cell counts were estimated from reference gene primer amplification. The table came from immunoSEQ multiplex PCR; TCRdb's copy has only in-frame clones and leaves some out. Clonal size and the V and J genes are those of that table, whereas D and trimming came from the DNA. The sample shows some 220,000 clones, approximately 85% of them seen only once. Germline V gene lookup returns CDR1 LNHDA and CDR2 SQIVND (reference sequence). The CDR3 covers 15 residues. Losses at the gene ends were 5 bases for V and 1 base for J; bases not matched to a gene: 6. The sequence derives from a woman aged 65 to 85 with COVID-19, enrolled during active disease. The material sequenced was peripheral blood. The J gene is TRBJ2-3, the V gene TRBV19; 7 nucleotides align to TRBD2. The CDR3 region is CASSPMGGGTDTQYF. The CDR3 DNA reads as TGTGCCAGTAGTCCCATGGGGGGGGGCACAGATACGCAGTATTTT.